This entry describes one T cell receptor beta chain. The sample belongs to a study of blood T cell repertoires in COVID-19. On the study more broadly: T cells, B-cell-depleted T cells, or PBMCs supplied cDNA or gDNA.

Seattle researchers signed up patients amid active infection and tracked them longitudinally. The CDR3 extends over 13 amino acids. V was cut by 5 bases and J by 3 bases, with 10 bases left in between. Under the authors' procedure: It was from reference gene primer amplification that nucleated cell counts were estimated. Assay: immunoSEQ multiplex PCR; the TCRdb copy retains only in-frame clones and omits some. V and J calls plus clone size are reproduced from that table; the DNA served to infer D and trimming. The table shows 300,000 to 350,000 clones, with roughly 86% occurring only once. The genes are TRBV12-3 or TRBV12-4 and TRBJ1-2, with D hard to call. This TCR came from a woman in her sixties or seventies with COVID-19, enrolled during active disease. What was sequenced was peripheral blood. DNA of the CDR3: TGTGCCAGCAGTCCCGGGATATACTATGGCTACACCTTC. Encoded protein: CASSPGIYYGYTF.